This T cell receptor (beta chain) was recovered during a study of shared clonotypes between healthy human individuals. The CD4+ fraction was divided into a CD45RA+ naive subset and a CD45RA-negative memory subset. TCRdb's table, derived via immunoSEQ multiplex PCR, lists solely in-frame clones and lacks some. Of 2,500,000 or so clones listed, roughly nine tenths were seen once; the top ten hold about 0.13%. The germline gives CDR1 SGHNT, CDR2 YYREEE (reference sequence). CDR3 length: 15 amino acids. Losses at the gene ends were 4 bases for V and 4 bases for J; bases not matched to a gene: 9. The sequenced material came from naive CD4+ T cells sorted from blood. This sample's subset: CD45RA+ positively selected. The source is a man younger than 35 in good health. This sequence joins TRBV5-4 and TRBJ2-5; 8 bases agree with TRBD1. The CDR3 sequence: CASSLTGVEAETQYF. In DNA, the CDR3 is TGTGCCAGCAGCCTGACAGGGGTTGAGGCAGAGACCCAGTACTTC.